A single T cell receptor (beta chain) is shown here with its context. There is no known antigen for this receptor. There are no base qualities to consult, and no much larger clone falls within one base. These data come from a study of graft-versus-host responses after intestinal transplantation (dated by TCRdb to about 2021). Notes on the research overall: The transplants that recipients got were multivisceral, liver-intestinal, or isolated intestinal. Every recipient was given anti-thymocyte globulin induction, then maintenance tacrolimus and steroids for 2 to 4 years. After intestinal transplantation, graft-versus-host and host-versus-graft alloreactive T cell clones were followed in the graft, circulation and bone marrow using bulk TCR-beta CDR3 sequencing. Alloreactive clones were identified by sequencing pre-transplant mixed lymphocyte reaction products and comparing them with unstimulated pre-transplant donor and recipient T cells. A cohort of approximately 24 intestinal transplant recipients, including one retransplant, was enrolled, and 3 patients lacking pretransplant specimens were excluded. Donor T cell macrochimerism was defined as a peak of at least 4% donor T cells among recipient peripheral blood mononuclear cells. Samples from a few later patients were sequenced in-house on an Illumina MiSeq with MiXCR processing rather than by the commercial service. Overall results and qualifications from the work: The conclusions were limited by the relatively low number and heterogeneity of the intestinal transplant patients. Early after transplant, declines in HvG clones were associated with peak levels of circulating GvH clones. In the allografts of patients with donor T cell macrochimerism, GvH to HvG T cell clonal ratios were high. GvH clones turned up in recipient bone marrow, with some appearing earlier in ileal mucosa or blood, a pattern consistent with an intestinal mucosal origin.

There are 15 amino acids in the CDR3, from cysteine to phenylalanine inclusive. The DNA shown is the 45-base CDR3, in frame from base 1. Relative to germline, V is 0 bases shorter and J is 3 bases shorter, with 11 bases between their ends. Taken from the germline V gene, the CDR1 and CDR2 loops are SGHVS and FNYEAQ. This specimen's time point label, per the study, means: cells obtained before transplantation from donor or recipient. CD3+CD4+ and CD3+CD8+ populations were FACS-sorted from unstimulated pre-transplant donor and recipient cells taken from spleen or lymph nodes. The method behind the library was the immunoSEQ multiplex PCR assay. For most patients, genomic DNA was isolated with the Qiagen DNeasy Blood and Tissue Kit and shipped frozen to Adaptive Biotechnologies for TCR sequencing. High-throughput TCR-beta CDR3 sequencing of genomic DNA from most patients was performed by Adaptive Biotechnologies. In the authors' own workflow: Adaptive's ImmunoSEQ software supplied the TCR sequencing data for roughly 17 patients, while MiXCR and VDJtools were used to process a few other patients. To correct CD4 versus CD8 sorting errors, sequences present in both subsets at a frequency ratio below 5:1 were removed. CDR3 nucleotide sequences shared by donor and recipient were removed because the origin of these sequences could not be assigned. To be classed as alloreactive, a clone needed at least 2-fold expansion over unstimulated cells and a minimum CFSE-low frequency of 0.002% (template counts) or 0.001% (read counts). Mappable clones were those detected in sequenced pre-transplant spleen, lymph node, or MLR CFSE-low populations of the donor or recipient. Cumulative frequency of alloreactive clones was calculated as a percentage of all sequences weighted by copy number. This is the immuneACCESS table as TCRdb keeps it, with only in-frame sequences that have V and J called. A part of the clones is gone; compared with another copy, unresolved V genes explain less than half, and the rest is unexplained. The V and J calls and the clone size are those of that table, but D and trimming were determined from the DNA. The sample table records tens of thousands of clones; 92% of these occur just once. Jointly, the top ten make up less than 0.4% of the sample.

The chain uses TRBV7-6 and TRBJ2-5; matching of 6 bases hints at TRBD1 as the D gene. The sequence came from a human donor who received an intestinal transplant. This material consisted of unstimulated CD4+ T cells sorted from spleen or lymph node cells, taken before intestinal transplant. The CDR3 loop reads CASSLAGSGEETQYF. The DNA is as follows: TGTGCCAGCAGCTTAGCGGGGTCAGGGGAAGAGACCCAGTACTTC.